Listed below are T cell receptor beta chains from one sample, sequenced in a study of T cells in Graves' hyperthyroidism and ophthalmopathy. TCRdb fed the multiplex PCR reads into MiXCR, producing one record per CDR3 protein. Of roughly 400,000 distinct CDR3 sequences listed, 25% are singletons. Sample: blood. The receptors derive from a man aged 50-59 years with Graves' hyperthyroidism. Each CDR3 is given with its conserved first and last residue.

j_gene: TRBJ1-1
v_gene: TRBV5-1
CDR3aa: CASSKDRGGENTEAFF

j_gene: TRBJ1-6
v_gene: TRBV19
CDR3aa: CASSVKTAGSPLHF

j_gene: TRBJ2-1
v_gene: TRBV6-1
CDR3aa: CASRGTGVYNEQFF

j_gene: TRBJ2-1
v_gene: TRBV2
CDR3aa: CASRTSGRDNEQFF

j_gene: TRBJ1-1
v_gene: TRBV12-3/TRBV12-4
CDR3aa: CASSFLAGNTEAFF

j_gene: TRBJ2-1
v_gene: TRBV7-3
CDR3aa: CASSVVISSDGEQFF

j_gene: TRBJ2-1
v_gene: TRBV11-2
CDR3aa: CASSQEIGTYNEQFF

j_gene: TRBJ2-5
v_gene: TRBV6-1
CDR3aa: CASRDRVGETQYF

j_gene: TRBJ1-1
v_gene: TRBV28
CDR3aa: CASSSSTGGDTEAFF

j_gene: TRBJ2-7
v_gene: TRBV6-1
CDR3aa: CASSSLPGHSYEQYF

j_gene: TRBJ2-2
v_gene: TRBV18
CDR3aa: CASSPPGTGMNTGELFF

j_gene: TRBJ2-7
v_gene: TRBV7-8
CDR3aa: CASSATGIDYEQYF

j_gene: TRBJ1-4
v_gene: TRBV27
CDR3aa: CASSSLTGVLNEKLFF

j_gene: TRBJ1-1
v_gene: TRBV28
CDR3aa: CASINPSAGSEAFF

j_gene: TRBJ1-4
v_gene: TRBV9
CDR3aa: CASSVKDRAAEKLFF

j_gene: TRBJ2-7
v_gene: TRBV6-5
CDR3aa: CASSYSIKLAGKWDEQYF

j_gene: TRBJ1-1
v_gene: TRBV6-1
CDR3aa: CASSEASTVGTEAFF

j_gene: TRBJ2-7
v_gene: TRBV6-1
CDR3aa: CASSISGSVYEQYF

j_gene: TRBJ2-1
v_gene: TRBV7-3
CDR3aa: CASSLTFTSGKVNEQFF

j_gene: TRBJ1-5
v_gene: TRBV3-1
CDR3aa: CASSRQGVYQPQHF

j_gene: TRBJ1-5
v_gene: TRBV4-1
CDR3aa: CASSPLDTINQPQHF

j_gene: TRBJ1-1
v_gene: TRBV2
CDR3aa: CASAWGDGGRTEAFF

j_gene: TRBJ2-3
v_gene: TRBV6-1
CDR3aa: CASSRTDLGVTEGSNDTQYF

j_gene: TRBJ2-7
v_gene: TRBV9
CDR3aa: CASSVESGGYEQYF

j_gene: TRBJ2-7
v_gene: TRBV12-3/TRBV12-4
CDR3aa: CASSLESSGGYEQYF

j_gene: TRBJ2-1
v_gene: TRBV6-4
CDR3aa: CASSDKGLADINEQFF

j_gene: TRBJ1-1
v_gene: TRBV28
CDR3aa: CASSILSSGPLNTEAFF

j_gene: TRBJ2-1
v_gene: TRBV6-2/TRBV6-3
CDR3aa: CASRRGGAGGSEQFF

j_gene: TRBJ2-1
v_gene: TRBV20-1
CDR3aa: CSARTSGRFNEQFF

j_gene: TRBJ2-7
v_gene: TRBV2
CDR3aa: CASSDREQYF

j_gene: TRBJ2-7
v_gene: TRBV5-1
CDR3aa: CASSPGLADASYEQYF

j_gene: TRBJ1-5
v_gene: TRBV6-5
CDR3aa: CASSYSMGLSNQPQHF

j_gene: TRBJ2-1
v_gene: TRBV11-2
CDR3aa: CASSKLAGRDEQFF

j_gene: TRBJ2-5
v_gene: TRBV20-1
CDR3aa: CSATGTSGRAAETQYF

j_gene: TRBJ2-7
v_gene: TRBV28
CDR3aa: CASSPQGTHEQYF

j_gene: TRBJ2-6
v_gene: TRBV6-1
CDR3aa: CASSRRILGANVLTF

j_gene: TRBJ2-1
v_gene: TRBV7-3
CDR3aa: CASSSSWANEQFF

j_gene: TRBJ2-7
v_gene: TRBV5-4
CDR3aa: CASSLDKMAGSSYEQYF

j_gene: TRBJ2-5
v_gene: TRBV3-1
CDR3aa: CASSQDPGETQYF

j_gene: TRBJ2-2
v_gene: TRBV19
CDR3aa: CASSMEGTGTGELFF

j_gene: NA
v_gene: TRBV28
CDR3aa: CASSFPTTSLEGYTYNEQYF

j_gene: TRBJ2-7
v_gene: TRBV6-5
CDR3aa: CASSYSGAGGSYEQYF

j_gene: TRBJ2-4
v_gene: TRBV12-3/TRBV12-4
CDR3aa: CASSLNSGGRGNIQYF

j_gene: TRBJ2-7
v_gene: TRBV11-3
CDR3aa: CASSPLAGANEQYF

j_gene: TRBJ2-5
v_gene: TRBV7-9
CDR3aa: CASSLAPAGPQETQYF

j_gene: TRBJ2-3
v_gene: TRBV27
CDR3aa: CASSSQTSSDTQYF

j_gene: TRBJ1-6
v_gene: TRBV10-3
CDR3aa: CATTEVGDDSPLHF

j_gene: TRBJ2-7
v_gene: TRBV7-9
CDR3aa: CASSLGAPGPQYF